This passage covers 18 T cell receptor beta chains from one sample sequenced in a study of T cells of healthy individuals. TCRdb called the 5' RACE reads again in MiXCR, with one record for every CDR3 protein. Of about 100,000 distinct CDR3 sequences detected, approximately 15% appear once; the ten largest clones hold approximately 6%. Receptors were obtained from a human donor in good health.

This chain connects TRBV20-1 to TRBJ1-5; tentatively, D is TRBD1 (6 bases). The CDR3 consists of 16 residues. The V and J ends lost 0 bases and 3 bases respectively, with 15 bases between them. Germline V gene lookup returns CDR1 DFQATT and CDR2 SNEGSKA (reference sequence). The CDR3 bases are TGCAGTGCTAGAGATCCCACAGGGAGACCCAATCAGCCCCAGCATTTT. It yields the protein CSARDPTGRPNQPQHF.

This clonotype showed up many times. This chain links TRBV3-1 with TRBJ1-1, with unresolved D. The V gene lost 4 bases and the J gene lost 1 base, with 7 bases spanning the gap. The germline V gene has CDR1 LGHDT and CDR2 YNNKEL (reference sequence). This CDR3 region has 13 residues. The CDR3 here is CASSPNKNTEAFF. The CDR3 DNA is TGTGCCAGCAGCCCCAACAAGAACACTGAAGCTTTCTTT. The full variable domain, completed using reference TRBV3-1 and TRBJ1-1, is DTAVSQTPKYLVTQMGNDKSIKCEQNLGHDTMYWYKQDSKKFLKIMFSYNNKELIINETVPNRFSPKSPDKAHLNLHINSLELGDSAVYFCASSPNKNTEAFFGQGTRLTVV.

The gene calls are TRBV2 and TRBJ2-5, with D possibly being TRBD2 (5 bases). Germline-derived CDR1 and CDR2 are SNHLY and FYNNEI. V was clipped by 3 bases and J by 3 bases, with 8 bases between them. This CDR3 contains 13 residues. CDR3 protein: CASSDPGKETQYF. CDR3 coding DNA: TGTGCCAGCAGTGACCCGGGGAAAGAGACCCAGTACTTC.

The rearrangement uses TRBV27 and TRBJ1-5; possible D gene TRBD1, 6 bases. Germline CDR1 reads MNHEY; CDR2 reads SMNVEV (reference sequence). This CDR3 is 17 amino acids long. V lost 5 bases and J 0 bases, leaving 17 bases between the germline ends. CDR3 residues: CASSRTAKVDSNQPQHF. CDR3 DNA: TGTGCCAGCAGTCGGACAGCGAAGGTCGATAGCAATCAGCCCCAGCATTTT.

This clonotype turned up a few times. V and J are TRBV20-1 and TRBJ2-2; 11 nucleotides line up with TRBD1. V trimming: 3 bases; J trimming: 7 bases; junction bases outside the gene matches: 13. Looked up from germline, CDR1 is DFQATT and CDR2 is SNEGSKA (reference sequence). The CDR3 loop spans 17 amino acids. The CDR3 DNA follows: TGCAGTGCTAGGGGGGACAGGGGGTTTTTTGGTGGCGGGGAGCTGTTTTTT. As protein: CSARGDRGFFGGGELFF.

This clonotype was recorded only once. The rearrangement uses TRBV4-3 and TRBJ1-2; unclear D gene. Between the trimmed V and J ends, which lost 2 bases and 5 bases, there was a span of 24 bases. The germline V gene has CDR1 LGHNA and CDR2 YSLEER. This CDR3 has 18 amino acids. The CDR3 coding sequence is TGCGCCAGCAGCCAATATAGGAACGAGGGAAGCTTCTCATATGGCTACACCTTC. Protein product: CASSQYRNEGSFSYGYTF.

This clonotype was counted ten times or more. The chain joins TRBV6-2 or TRBV6-3 to TRBJ2-2; D gene uncertain. The CDR3 extends over 15 amino acids. The germline V gene has CDR1 MNHEY and CDR2 SVGEGT. V lost 8 bases, J lost 0 bases, and 13 bases lay in between. Here the CDR3 DNA reads TGTGCCAGCCTTGCTTTTGACCCGAACACCGGGGAGCTGTTTTTT. Its translation: CASLAFDPNTGELFF.

J is TRBJ1-1 and V is TRBV9; D not resolved. The CDR3 length is 14 residues. In germline, CDR1 is SGDLS, CDR2 YYNGEE. V lost 6 bases and J 1 base, leaving 13 bases between the germline ends. CDR3 in amino acids: CASTPDPGNTEAFF. The CDR3 DNA is TGTGCCAGCACCCCGGACCCTGGGAACACTGAAGCTTTCTTT.

This clonotype has ten or more counts. The CDR3 loop is CSVPFGGNYGYTF. In nucleotides, the CDR3 is TGCAGCGTCCCCTTCGGGGGCAACTATGGCTACACCTTC. The chain uses TRBV29-1 and TRBJ1-2, with a possible D match to TRBD1 (6 bases). The CDR3 totals 13 residues. Germline CDR1 SQVTM, CDR2 ANQGSEA. V gave up 6 bases and J gave up 2 bases, with 13 bases separating them.

V usage is TRBV25-1 and J usage is TRBJ2-7, with 8 bases that match TRBD1. The V gene's germline CDR1 is MGHDK and CDR2 SYGVNS. CDR3 length equals 14 residues. Trimming at V came to 2 bases and at J to 5 bases, leaving 5 bases not matched to a gene. The CDR3 reads CASSETTGDDEQYF. CDR3 in DNA: TGTGCCAGCAGTGAAACGACAGGGGATGACGAGCAGTACTTC.

There are a few counts of this clonotype. V is TRBV5-1 and J is TRBJ2-1; D possibly corresponds to TRBD1 (6 bases). This CDR3 has 13 amino acids. Deletions cut 4 bases from V and 7 bases from J, with 12 bases between. Germline lookup yields CDR1 SGHRS and CDR2 YFSETQ. The CDR3 DNA follows: TGCGCCAGCAGCGTGGGACATCTGAATGAGCAGTTCTTC. Translating it yields CASSVGHLNEQFF.

This clonotype was seen at least ten times. J is TRBJ2-1 and V is TRBV20-1, with TRBD1 matching over 7 bases. Germline V gives CDR1 DFQATT, CDR2 SNEGSKA (reference sequence). CDR3 length: 14 amino acids. Trimming at V came to 6 bases and at J to 5 bases, leaving 10 bases not matched to a gene. The CDR3 DNA follows: TGCAGTGCCTTTGACAGGGTCGTCGACAATGAGCAGTTCTTC. This translates into CSAFDRVVDNEQFF.

The chain carries TRBV20-1 and TRBJ2-7; D is undetermined. Germline V gives CDR1 DFQATT, CDR2 SNEGSKA (reference sequence). V lost 5 bases and J lost 5, with 10 bases in between. CDR3 length: 11 residues. CDR3 bases: TGCAGTGCTTTCGACTCGGACGAGCAGTACTTC. The encoded protein is CSAFDSDEQYF.

The chain couples TRBV6-1 to TRBJ2-5; perhaps TRBD1 as D (5 bases). Trimming pared 6 bases from V and 4 bases from J, leaving 15 bases between. Per the germline V gene, CDR1 is MNHNS and CDR2 is SASEGT. The length of the CDR3 is 14 residues. The CDR3 loop is CASRMTNGAETQYF. The CDR3 region has the DNA TGTGCCAGCAGGATGACAAATGGGGCAGAGACCCAGTACTTC.

The J gene is TRBJ2-3, the V gene TRBV30; D gene uncertain. The CDR3 has 11 amino acids. V lost 2 bases and J 6 bases, leaving 6 bases between the germline ends. In germline, CDR1 is GTSNPN, CDR2 SVGIG (reference sequence). The CDR3 protein is CAWSIGDTQYF. The CDR3 DNA follows: TGTGCCTGGAGTATAGGGGATACGCAGTATTTT.

A few counts support this clonotype. The J gene is TRBJ1-2, the V gene TRBV2; 8 bases are shared with TRBD1. V was pared by 7 bases and J by 5 bases, with 6 bases of the junction left unmatched. This CDR3 is 13 amino acids long. Per the germline V gene, CDR1 is SNHLY and CDR2 is FYNNEI. The CDR3, as DNA: TGTGCCAGCACTATGGACAGGGCATATGGCTACACCTTC. Encoded protein: CASTMDRAYGYTF. Complete variable domain (other parts from reference TRBV2 and TRBJ1-2): EPEVTQTPSHQVTQMGQEVILRCVPISNHLYFYWYRQILGQKVEFLVSFYNNEISEKSEIFDDQFSVERPDGSNFTLKIRSTKLEDSAMYFCASTMDRAYGYTFGSGTRLTVV.

The chain carries TRBV5-1 and TRBJ2-5; possibly TRBD1 for D (6 bases). V was pared by 1 base and J by 2 bases, with 9 bases between. There are 14 residues in the CDR3. CDR1 is SGHRS, CDR2 YFSETQ, per germline. The DNA of the CDR3 is TGCGCCAGCAGCTTGTCAGGACAGCAAGAGACCCAGTACTTC. Its translation: CASSLSGQQETQYF.

This chain connects TRBV7-2 to TRBJ1-2; D is ambiguous. The CDR3 is made up of 12 amino acids. Germline loops: CDR1 SGHTA, CDR2 FQGNSA. V gave up 3 bases and J gave up 3 bases, with 5 bases separating them. CDR3 residues: CASSFQDYGYTF. Written as DNA, the CDR3 is TGTGCCAGCAGCTTTCAGGACTATGGCTACACCTTC.